The source of this T cell receptor (beta chain) is a study of T cells after yellow fever vaccination. The wider study: In the case of low-cell-number fractions, SMART-Seq v4 Ultra Low Input was used for preparation.

Findings and limits, study-wide: Researchers noted that a small share of clonotypes showed up in both CD4 and CD8 compartments.

Generation of TCR cDNA used 5'RACE template switching (which added a universal primer site and UMIs). TCRdb analysed the 5' RACE reads with MiXCR anew, one entry per CDR3 protein. Of under 350,000 distinct CDR3 sequences listed, roughly 4.3% are singletons. V shed 1 base and J shed 0 bases, with 16 bases lying between them. The CDR3 is 17 amino acids. Germline V gene lookup returns CDR1 GTSNPN and CDR2 SVGIG (reference sequence). Worth noting for this clonotype: Its matching antigen is unknown.

The sequence came from a man aged 18 to 35 who received the YFV17D yellow fever vaccine. The J gene is TRBJ1-3, the V gene TRBV30; D is ambiguous. The sample was PBMCs, taken 5 days after the yellow fever booster vaccination. CDR3 region: CAWSGSSVAFSGNTIYF. CDR3 in DNA: TGTGCCTGGAGTGGGAGTTCCGTGGCCTTCTCTGGAAACACCATATATTTT.